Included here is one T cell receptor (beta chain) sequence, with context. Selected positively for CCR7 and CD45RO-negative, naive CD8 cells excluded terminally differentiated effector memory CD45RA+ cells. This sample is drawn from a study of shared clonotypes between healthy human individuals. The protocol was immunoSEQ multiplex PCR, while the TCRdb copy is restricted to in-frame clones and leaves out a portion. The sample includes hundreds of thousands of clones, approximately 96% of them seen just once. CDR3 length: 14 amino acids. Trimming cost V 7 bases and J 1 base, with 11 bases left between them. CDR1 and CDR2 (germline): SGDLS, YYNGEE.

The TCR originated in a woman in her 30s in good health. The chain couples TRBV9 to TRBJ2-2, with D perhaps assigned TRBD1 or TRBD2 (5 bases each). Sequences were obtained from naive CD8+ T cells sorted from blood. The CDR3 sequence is CASGGPQNTGELFF. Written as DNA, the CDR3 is TGTGCCAGCGGGGGACCGCAGAACACCGGGGAGCTGTTTTTT.